This TCR beta chain comes out of a study of T cells expressing NK-cell markers. Study-level findings and limits: Four donors showed these clonotypes also leading the CD3+CD56-NKG2C+ fraction.

The CDR3 runs 13 residues. Germline V gene sequence: CDR1 SGHRS, CDR2 YFSETQ. With respect to this clonotype: As yet, its antigen is unknown.

TCRdb reanalyzed the 5' RACE reads and collapses them to one entry per CDR3 protein, without DNA. The sample has about half a million distinct CDR3 sequences. What was sequenced was blood T cells: a sorted CD56 or NKG2C T cell subset, CD4+ or CD8+ T cells, or bulk PBMC T cells (not recorded which). V gene TRBV5-1 combines with J gene TRBJ2-7; TCRdb proposes TRBD1, but this gene call is untestable without DNA. The sequence came from a woman between 45 and 65 years old in good health. The CDR3 region is CASSSGTDYEQYF.